The rows below give T cell receptor beta chains drawn from one sample of a study of early stage breast cancer tumors. Libraries were prepared by immunoSEQ multiplex PCR; TCRdb keeps only in-frame clonotypes and omits some of them. The table includes several thousand clones, around 78% detected once. The sample taken for sequencing was normal breast tissue next to the tumor. Receptors were obtained from a person between 70 and 80 years old with breast cancer. The CDR3 runs from the conserved cysteine through the conserved F or W. D genes are given only for firm matches. Not every row has a clone size; where given, it reads once, few, many or a size class.

D	size	V	J	CDR3	DNA
-	-	TRBV5-1	TRBJ2-5	CASSADVYQETQYF	TGCGCCAGCTCAGCGGACGTGTACCAAGAGACCCAGTACTTC
-	-	TRBV28	TRBJ2-4	CASSSPNPPQYF	TGTGCCAGCAGTTCCCCTAATCCCCCCCAGTACTTC
-	-	TRBV7-2	TRBJ1-1	CASRIATAGTEAFF	TGTGCCAGCAGGATCGCAACAGCAGGCACTGAAGCTTTCTTT
-	-	TRBV6-6	TRBJ2-2	CASSTRGGGTGELFF	TGTGCCAGCAGTACACGAGGGGGGGGGACCGGGGAGCTGTTTTTT
-	-	TRBV6-6	TRBJ1-3	CASSYSTRGLGNTIYF	TGTGCCAGCAGTTACTCGACACGAGGGTTGGGAAACACCATATATTTT
-	-	TRBV29-1	TRBJ2-1	CSVEGPQRSSYNEQFF	TGCAGCGTTGAAGGTCCCCAGCGGAGCTCCTACAATGAGCAGTTCTTC
TRBD2	-	TRBV7-3	TRBJ2-3	CASSLRGLAADTQYF	TGTGCCAGCAGCTTACGGGGACTAGCGGCAGATACGCAGTATTTT
TRBD1	-	TRBV5-6	TRBJ2-2	CASSGDRANFAGELFF	TGTGCCAGCAGCGGGGACAGGGCAAATTTTGCCGGGGAGCTGTTTTTT
TRBD1	-	TRBV28	TRBJ2-7	CASSRRQGPTGEQYF	TGTGCCAGCAGTCGCAGACAGGGCCCAACGGGGGAGCAGTACTTC
-	few	TRBV5-1	TRBJ1-6	CASSLVNRESSPLHF	TGCGCCAGCAGCTTGGTCAACAGGGAGAGTTCACCCCTCCACTTT
TRBD1	-	TRBV15	TRBJ1-5	CATSIRQGSNQPQHF	TGTGCCACCAGCATACGACAGGGTAGCAATCAGCCCCAGCATTTT
-	-	TRBV13	TRBJ1-4	CASSLGAGVDEKLFF	TGTGCCAGCAGCTTAGGGGCGGGAGTCGATGAAAAACTGTTTTTT
-	few	TRBV11-2	TRBJ2-1	CASSPFYNEQFF	TGTGCCAGCAGCCCCTTCTACAATGAGCAGTTCTTC
TRBD2	once	TRBV7-9	TRBJ2-3	CASSPWTSGRTDTQYF	TGTGCCAGCAGCCCCTGGACTAGCGGGCGCACAGATACGCAGTATTTT
TRBD1	few	TRBV28	TRBJ1-6	CASTLQGSPLHF	TGTGCCAGCACCCTACAGGGGTCACCCCTCCACTTT
TRBD1	-	TRBV7-9	TRBJ1-6	CASSGGQENSPLHF	TGTGCCAGCAGCGGCGGACAGGAGAATTCACCCCTCCACTTT
-	-	TRBV4-3	TRBJ1-2	CASSQVGHKGYTF	TGCGCCAGCAGCCAAGTAGGACACAAAGGCTACACCTTC
-	-	TRBV27	TRBJ2-2	CASSGDTGELFF	TGTGCCAGCTCCGGTGACACCGGGGAGCTGTTTTTT
-	-	TRBV4-3	TRBJ1-5	CASSQSGGLNQPQHF	TGCGCCAGCAGCCAATCCGGAGGGCTCAATCAGCCCCAGCATTTT
-	-	TRBV5-6	TRBJ2-7	CASSSGPDRLYEQYF	TGTGCCAGCAGCTCCGGTCCCGACAGGCTCTACGAGCAGTACTTC
-	-	TRBV18	TRBJ2-7	CASSPLEGEQYF	TGTGCCAGCTCACCCCTCGAGGGAGAGCAGTACTTC
-	-	TRBV7-9	TRBJ2-7	CASGLTSYEQYF	TGTGCCAGCGGCCTCACCTCTTACGAGCAGTACTTC
-	-	TRBV27	TRBJ1-2	CASSLRGPNYGYTF	TGTGCCAGCAGTCTCAGGGGCCCCAACTATGGCTACACCTTC
-	-	TRBV19	TRBJ2-7	CASSIRGSRAYEQYF	TGTGCCAGTAGTATAAGGGGAAGCAGGGCGTACGAGCAGTACTTC
-	-	TRBV4-3	TRBJ1-2	CASSLGGSAYGYTF	TGCGCCAGCAGCCTGGGGGGGTCCGCGTATGGCTACACCTTC